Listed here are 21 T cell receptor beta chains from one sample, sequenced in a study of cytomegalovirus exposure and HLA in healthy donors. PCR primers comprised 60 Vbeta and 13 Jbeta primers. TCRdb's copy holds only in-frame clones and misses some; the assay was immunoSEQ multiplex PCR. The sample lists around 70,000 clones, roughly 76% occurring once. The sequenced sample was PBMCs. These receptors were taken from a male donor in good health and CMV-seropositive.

The CDR3, as DNA: TGTGCCAGCAGGGAGGGGTCAGGATACTATGGCTACACCTTC. Amino acids: CASREGSGYYGYTF. The gene calls are TRBV2 and TRBJ1-2; a possible D gene is TRBD1 (5 bases). Between the trimmed V and J ends, which lost 6 bases and 3 bases, there was a span of 14 bases. The V gene's germline CDR1 is SNHLY and CDR2 FYNNEI. The CDR3 runs 14 residues.

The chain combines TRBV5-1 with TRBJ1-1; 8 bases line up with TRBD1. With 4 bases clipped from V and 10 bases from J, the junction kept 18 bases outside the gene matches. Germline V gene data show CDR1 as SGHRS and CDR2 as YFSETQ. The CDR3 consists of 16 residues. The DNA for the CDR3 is TGCGCCAGCAGCCCGGACAGGGACTTCAGCGTATTAGGAGCTTTCTTT. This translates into CASSPDRDFSVLGAFF. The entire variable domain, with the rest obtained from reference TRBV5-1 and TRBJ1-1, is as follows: KAGVTQTPRYLIKTRGQQVTLSCSPISGHRSVSWYQQTPGQGLQFLFEYFSETQRNKGNFPGRFSGRQFSNSRSEMNVSTLELGDSALYLCASSPDRDFSVLGAFFGQGTRLTVV.

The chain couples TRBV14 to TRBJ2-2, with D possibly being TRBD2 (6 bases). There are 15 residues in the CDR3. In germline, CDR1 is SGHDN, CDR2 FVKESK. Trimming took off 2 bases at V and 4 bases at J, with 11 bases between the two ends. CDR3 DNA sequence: TGTGCCAGCAGCCAACTCTCCGGGGGCACCGGGGAGCTGTTTTTT. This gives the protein CASSQLSGGTGELFF.

The CDR3 DNA follows: TGTGCCTGGAGTGTACAGGGGGGCGATGAAAAACTGTTTTTT. It is translated as CAWSVQGGDEKLFF. J is TRBJ1-4 and V is TRBV30, with 8 bases matching TRBD1. This CDR3 contains 14 residues. Germline CDR1 is GTSNPN and CDR2 is SVGIG (reference sequence). Losses at the gene ends were 0 bases for V and 6 bases for J; bases not matched to a gene: 3.

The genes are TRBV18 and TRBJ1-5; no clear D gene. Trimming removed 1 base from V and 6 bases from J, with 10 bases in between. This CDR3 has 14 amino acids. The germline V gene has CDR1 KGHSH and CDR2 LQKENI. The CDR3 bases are TGTGCCAGCTCACCACAAGCTACGGGTCAGCCCCAGCATTTT. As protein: CASSPQATGQPQHF.

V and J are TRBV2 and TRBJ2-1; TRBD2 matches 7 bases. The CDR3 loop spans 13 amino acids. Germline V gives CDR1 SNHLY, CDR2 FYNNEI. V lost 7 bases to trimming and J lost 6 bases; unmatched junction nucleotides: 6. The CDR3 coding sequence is TGTGCCAGCATGTCTTGGGAGGGCAATGAGCAGTTCTTC. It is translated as CASMSWEGNEQFF.

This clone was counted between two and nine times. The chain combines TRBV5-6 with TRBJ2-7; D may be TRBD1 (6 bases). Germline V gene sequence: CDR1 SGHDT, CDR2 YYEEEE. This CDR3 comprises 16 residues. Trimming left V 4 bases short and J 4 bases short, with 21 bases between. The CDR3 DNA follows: TGTGCCAGCAGCCACAAGACGGACAGCCTTAGTTACGAGCAGTACTTC. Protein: CASSHKTDSLSYEQYF.

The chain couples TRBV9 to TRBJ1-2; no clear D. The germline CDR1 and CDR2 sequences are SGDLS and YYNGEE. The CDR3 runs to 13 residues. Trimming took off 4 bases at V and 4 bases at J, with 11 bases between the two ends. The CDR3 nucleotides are TGTGCCAGCAGCTCCGGGTCGGCCTATGGCTACACCTTC. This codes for CASSSGSAYGYTF. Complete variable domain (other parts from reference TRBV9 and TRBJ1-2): DSGVTQTPKHLITATGQRVTLRCSPRSGDLSVYWYQQSLDQGLQFLIQYYNGEERAKGNILERFSAQQFPDLHSELNLSSLELGDSALYFCASSSGSAYGYTFGSGTRLTVV.

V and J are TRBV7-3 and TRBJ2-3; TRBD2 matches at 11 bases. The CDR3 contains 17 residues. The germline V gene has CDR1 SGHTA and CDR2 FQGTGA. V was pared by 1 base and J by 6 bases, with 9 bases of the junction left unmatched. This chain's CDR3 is CASSLSRSGGASDTQYF. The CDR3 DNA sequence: TGTGCCAGCAGCTTAAGCCGTAGCGGGGGGGCCTCGGATACGCAGTATTTT.

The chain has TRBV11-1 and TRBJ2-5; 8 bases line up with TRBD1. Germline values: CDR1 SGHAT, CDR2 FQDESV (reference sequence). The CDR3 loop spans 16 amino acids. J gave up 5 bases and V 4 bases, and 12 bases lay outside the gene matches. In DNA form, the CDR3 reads TGTGCCAGCAGCTCATACGGGACAGGAGAAACGGAGACCCAGTACTTC. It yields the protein CASSSYGTGETETQYF.

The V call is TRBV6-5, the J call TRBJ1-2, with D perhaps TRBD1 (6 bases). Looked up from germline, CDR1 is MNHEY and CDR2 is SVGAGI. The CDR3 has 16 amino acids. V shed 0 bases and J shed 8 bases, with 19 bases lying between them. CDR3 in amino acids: CASSYSALGGARGYTF. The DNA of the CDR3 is TGTGCCAGCAGTTACTCAGCCCTTGGGGGGGCGAGGGGCTACACCTTC.

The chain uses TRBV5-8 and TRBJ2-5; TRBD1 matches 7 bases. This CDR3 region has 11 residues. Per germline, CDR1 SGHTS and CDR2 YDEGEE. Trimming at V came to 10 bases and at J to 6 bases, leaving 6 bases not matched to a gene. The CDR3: CAEGGLKTQYF. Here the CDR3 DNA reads TGTGCCGAAGGGGGCCTAAAGACCCAGTACTTC.

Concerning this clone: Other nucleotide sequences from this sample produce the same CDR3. This chain's CDR3 is CASSLGAGGTDTQYF. The DNA of the CDR3 is TGTGCCAGCAGCTTAGGGGCAGGGGGCACAGATACGCAGTATTTT. The V and J genes are TRBV7-9 and TRBJ2-3, with D possibly being TRBD1 (6 bases). Germline-derived CDR1 and CDR2 are SEHNR and FQNEAQ (reference sequence). The CDR3 is 15 residues long. V lost 1 base to trimming and J lost 1 base, with 9 bases between them.

The CDR3 loop reads CASSLHRGGMNTEAFF. DNA for the CDR3: TGTGCCAGCAGCTTACATAGGGGGGGGATGAACACTGAAGCTTTCTTT. This sequence joins TRBV7-2 and TRBJ1-1, with D possibly being TRBD1 (6 bases). The CDR3 sequence is 16 residues long. V lost 2 bases, J lost 0 bases, and 13 bases lay in between. Germline V lookup: CDR1 SGHTA, CDR2 FQGNSA.

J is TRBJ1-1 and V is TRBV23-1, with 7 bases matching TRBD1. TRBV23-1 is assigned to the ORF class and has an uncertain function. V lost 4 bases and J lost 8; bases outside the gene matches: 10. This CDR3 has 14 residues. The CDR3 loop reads CASSLTRGKWEAFF. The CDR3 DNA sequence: TGCGCCAGCAGTCTTACCAGGGGGAAGTGGGAAGCTTTCTTT.

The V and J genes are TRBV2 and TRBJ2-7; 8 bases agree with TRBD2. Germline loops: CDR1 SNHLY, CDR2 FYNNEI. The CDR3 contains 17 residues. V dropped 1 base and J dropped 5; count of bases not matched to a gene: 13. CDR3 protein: CASSEGETSASVHEQYF. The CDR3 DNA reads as TGTGCCAGCAGTGAAGGTGAGACTAGCGCCTCCGTCCACGAGCAGTACTTC.

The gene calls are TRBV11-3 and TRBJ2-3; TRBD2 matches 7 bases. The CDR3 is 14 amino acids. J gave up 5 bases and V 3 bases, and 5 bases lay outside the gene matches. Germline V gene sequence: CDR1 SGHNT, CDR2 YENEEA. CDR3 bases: TGTGCCAGCAGCTTCGGCGGGAGCGGAGATACGCAGTATTTT. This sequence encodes CASSFGGSGDTQYF.

For the CDR3, the DNA is TGTGCCAGCAGCTCACGGACAGGGGGCTACGAGCAGTACTTC. Residues: CASSSRTGGYEQYF. V usage is TRBV11-2 and J usage is TRBJ2-7, with 10 bases identical to TRBD1. This CDR3 is built from 14 residues. CDR1 is SGHAT and CDR2 is FQNNGV in the germline V gene. V trimming: 4 bases; J trimming: 3 bases; junction bases outside the gene matches: 3. Drawing the rest from reference TRBV11-2 and TRBJ2-7, the complete variable domain is EAGVAQSPRYKIIEKRQSVAFWCNPISGHATLYWYQQILGQGPKLLIQFQNNGVVDDSQLPKDRFSAERLKGVDSTLKIQPAKLEDSAVYLCASSSRTGGYEQYFGPGTRLTVT.

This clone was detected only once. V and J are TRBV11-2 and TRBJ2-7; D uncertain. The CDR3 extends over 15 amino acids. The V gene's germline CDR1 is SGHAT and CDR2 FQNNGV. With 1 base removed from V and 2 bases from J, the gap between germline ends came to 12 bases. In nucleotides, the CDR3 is TGTGCCAGCAGCTTAGGGGCAGGTCCAACCTACGAGCAGTACTTC. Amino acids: CASSLGAGPTYEQYF. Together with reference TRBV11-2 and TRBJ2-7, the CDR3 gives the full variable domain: EAGVAQSPRYKIIEKRQSVAFWCNPISGHATLYWYQQILGQGPKLLIQFQNNGVVDDSQLPKDRFSAERLKGVDSTLKIQPAKLEDSAVYLCASSLGAGPTYEQYFGPGTRLTVT.

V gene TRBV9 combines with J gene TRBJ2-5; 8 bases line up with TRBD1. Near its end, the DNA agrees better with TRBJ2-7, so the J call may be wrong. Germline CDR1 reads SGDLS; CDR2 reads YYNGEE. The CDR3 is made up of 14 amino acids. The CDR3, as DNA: TGTGCCAGCAGCTCCCCGGACAGGGTAGGCGAGCAGTACTTC. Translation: CASSSPDRVGEQYF.

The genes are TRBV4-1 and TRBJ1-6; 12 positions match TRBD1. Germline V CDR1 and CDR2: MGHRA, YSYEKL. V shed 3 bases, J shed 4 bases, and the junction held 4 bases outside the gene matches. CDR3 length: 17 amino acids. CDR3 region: CASSQGQGAAYNSPLHF. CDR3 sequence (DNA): TGCGCCAGCAGCCAGGGACAGGGGGCGGCATATAATTCACCCCTCCACTTT.